This entry lists 30 T cell receptor beta chains sequenced from one sample in a study of neoadjuvant nivolumab and ipilimumab in lung cancer. TCRdb's copy holds only in-frame clones and misses some; the assay was immunoSEQ multiplex PCR. The table records 45,000 to 55,000 clones, about 89% of them present only once. Source: blood, taken before neoadjuvant nivolumab, alone or with ipilimumab. These receptors all stem from an adult with non-small cell lung cancer. Some clones in this sample may be carry-over from other donors' samples.

The chain joins TRBV20-1 to TRBJ1-3; no clear D gene. Trimming shortened V by 7 bases and J by 7 bases, and 11 bases separated the two germline ends. CDR1 is DFQATT, CDR2 SNEGSKA, per germline (reference sequence). The CDR3 has 11 residues. In DNA form, the CDR3 reads TGCAGTGTCCCCGAGTTTAACACCATATATTTT. Translation: CSVPEFNTIYF.

This chain joins TRBV30 and TRBJ2-7; TRBD2 aligns across 10 bases. Germline CDR1 reads GTSNPN; CDR2 reads SVGIG (reference sequence). V shed 0 bases and J 6 bases; nucleotides not matched to a gene: 5. The CDR3 totals 14 residues. CDR3 sequence reads: CAWSVSGLASEQYF. In nucleotides, the CDR3 is TGTGCCTGGAGTGTTTCGGGACTAGCGAGCGAGCAGTACTTC.

The J gene is TRBJ1-2, the V gene TRBV18; D remains ambiguous. Germline loops: CDR1 KGHSH, CDR2 LQKENI. Between the trimmed V and J ends, which lost 1 base and 5 bases, there was a span of 17 bases. The CDR3 totals 16 residues. DNA of the CDR3: TGTGCCAGCTCACCACGGGAAGCCACCGGTGGGTATGGCTACACCTTC. Its translation: CASSPREATGGYGYTF.

The V gene is TRBV18, the J gene TRBJ2-7; D gene uncertain. Trimming took off 0 bases at V and 2 bases at J, with 11 bases between the two ends. CDR1 and CDR2 from the germline V gene are KGHSH and LQKENI. CDR3 length equals 15 residues. CDR3 sequence reads: CASSPPSRGTYEQYF. CDR3 sequence (DNA): TGTGCCAGCTCACCACCATCCCGCGGTACCTACGAGCAGTACTTC.

J is TRBJ2-3 and V is TRBV4-3; D is undetermined. This CDR3 comprises 13 residues. Germline assignment: CDR1 LGHNA and CDR2 YSLEER. Trimming shortened V by 4 bases and J by 4 bases, and 9 bases separated the two germline ends. CDR3 coding DNA: TGCGCCAGCAGCCCTGCTATCCCAGATACGCAGTATTTT. Protein sequence: CASSPAIPDTQYF.

The V call is TRBV25-1, the J call TRBJ1-1, with 7 bases lining up with TRBD1. The ends lost 7 bases at V and 4 bases at J; junction bases unmatched: 6. The CDR3 has 13 residues. Per the germline V gene, CDR1 is MGHDK and CDR2 is SYGVNS. The CDR3 loop reads CASNDREATEAFF. The DNA for the CDR3 is TGTGCCAGCAACGACAGGGAAGCCACTGAAGCTTTCTTT.

CDR3 in DNA: TGTGCCAGCAGTTTGTGGGGTAGCGGGAGGAATGAGCAGTTCTTC. Residues: CASSLWGSGRNEQFF. J is TRBJ2-1 and V is TRBV28, with 10 positions matching TRBD2. This CDR3 comprises 15 residues. Germline V lookup: CDR1 MDHEN, CDR2 SYDVKM. J gave up 7 bases and V 3 bases, and 6 bases lay outside the gene matches.

The rearrangement uses TRBV4-1 and TRBJ2-1; a weak D match, TRBD2 (5 bases). CDR1 and CDR2 (germline): MGHRA, YSYEKL. The CDR3 loop spans 14 amino acids. V dropped 1 base and J dropped 10 bases, with 14 bases sitting between them. The CDR3 reads CASSQVGKMSEQFF. Here the CDR3 DNA reads TGCGCCAGCAGCCAAGTCGGGAAAATGTCCGAGCAGTTCTTC.

This rearrangement joins TRBV14 to TRBJ1-3; perhaps TRBD1 as D (5 bases). CDR1 is SGHDN and CDR2 is FVKESK in the germline V gene. V was cut by 4 bases and J by 1 base, with 8 bases left in between. CDR3 size: 14 residues. CDR3: CASSPRVSGNTIYF. Written as DNA, the CDR3 is TGTGCCAGCAGCCCCAGGGTTTCTGGAAACACCATATATTTT.

The V call is TRBV4-3, the J call TRBJ1-2; tentative D call: TRBD1 (6 bases). The germline CDR1 and CDR2 sequences are LGHNA and YSLEER. V lost 1 base, J lost 6 bases, and 9 bases lay in between. CDR3 size: 13 residues. Here the CDR3 reads CASSQGNRDGYTF. CDR3 DNA sequence: TGCGCCAGCAGCCAAGGTAACAGGGATGGCTACACCTTC.

The rearrangement joins TRBV4-1 to TRBJ2-7; unclear D gene. Germline CDR1 is MGHRA and CDR2 is YSYEKL. With 3 bases removed from V and 3 bases from J, the gap between germline ends came to 9 bases. The CDR3 is made up of 13 amino acids. The CDR3 reads CASSHGAFYEQYF. In nucleotides, the CDR3 is TGCGCCAGCAGCCATGGTGCATTCTACGAGCAGTACTTC.

V is TRBV4-1 and J is TRBJ1-2; D perhaps matches TRBD1 (5 bases). The germline V gene has CDR1 MGHRA and CDR2 YSYEKL. V was pared by 4 bases and J by 2 bases, with 17 bases between. The CDR3 runs 16 residues. The CDR3 loop is CASSPRADSINYGYTF. DNA of the CDR3: TGCGCCAGCAGCCCCCGGGCAGACAGCATCAACTATGGCTACACCTTC.

This clone has only a few counts. This rearrangement joins TRBV5-8 to TRBJ2-6, with 10 bases matching TRBD1. The ends lost 5 bases at V and 1 base at J; junction bases unmatched: 6. In germline, CDR1 is SGHTS, CDR2 YDEGEE. The CDR3 covers 17 residues. The CDR3 reads CASRHPGQGSGANVLTF. For the CDR3, the DNA is TGTGCCAGCAGGCACCCGGGACAGGGGTCTGGGGCCAACGTCCTGACTTTC.

The chain recombines TRBV5-1 with TRBJ2-5; a weak D match, TRBD1 (5 bases). CDR1 and CDR2 from the germline V gene are SGHRS and YFSETQ. CDR3 length equals 13 residues. Trimming left V 2 bases short and J 2 bases short, with 7 bases between. The CDR3 DNA sequence: TGCGCCAGCAGCTTTCGACAGCAAGAGACCCAGTACTTC. Its protein product is CASSFRQQETQYF.

The table lists this clone with a count of one. V usage is TRBV5-1 and J usage is TRBJ2-1; 8 positions agree with TRBD1. V gave up 3 bases and J gave up 5 bases; unmatched junction bases: 10. The CDR3 is 16 amino acids. CDR1 is SGHRS and CDR2 is YFSETQ in the germline V gene. CDR3 residues: CASSSGGTGWDNEQFF. The DNA of the CDR3 is TGCGCCAGCAGCTCTGGGGGGACAGGATGGGACAATGAGCAGTTCTTC. The whole variable domain, remainder taken from reference TRBV5-1 and TRBJ2-1, is KAGVTQTPRYLIKTRGQQVTLSCSPISGHRSVSWYQQTPGQGLQFLFEYFSETQRNKGNFPGRFSGRQFSNSRSEMNVSTLELGDSALYLCASSSGGTGWDNEQFFGPGTRLTVL.

This chain joins TRBV5-6 and TRBJ2-5; D unclear. CDR3 length: 13 residues. Trimming took off 3 bases at V and 5 bases at J, with 11 bases between the two ends. The germline CDR1 and CDR2 sequences are SGHDT and YYEEEE. DNA for the CDR3: TGTGCCAGCAGCTCACAAGAATGGGAGACCCAGTACTTC. It specifies CASSSQEWETQYF.

This chain links TRBV9 with TRBJ2-1; TRBD2 might be the D (6 bases). Trimming took 3 bases from V and 8 from J, leaving 9 bases between them. CDR3 size: 12 residues. Per germline, CDR1 SGDLS and CDR2 YYNGEE. The DNA for the CDR3 is TGTGCCAGCAGCGCCGCGGGATATGAGCAGTTCTTC. Translating it yields CASSAAGYEQFF.

The V and J genes are TRBV18 and TRBJ2-1, with TRBD2 as a possible D gene (6 bases). Germline assignment: CDR1 KGHSH and CDR2 LQKENI. The CDR3 loop spans 15 amino acids. Trimming cost V 0 bases and J 8 bases, with 14 bases left between them. The CDR3, as DNA: TGTGCCAGCTCACCACCTGCTAGCGCGGCCTATGAGCAGTTCTTC. Encoded protein: CASSPPASAAYEQFF. Full variable domain (missing parts from reference TRBV18 and TRBJ2-1): NAGVMQNPRHLVRRRGQEARLRCSPMKGHSHVYWYRQLPEEGLKFMVYLQKENIIDESGMPKERFSAEFPKEGPSILRIQQVVRGDSAAYFCASSPPASAAYEQFFGPGTRLTVL.

J is TRBJ2-7 and V is TRBV7-3, with D perhaps TRBD2 (5 bases). Trimming took off 5 bases at V and 5 bases at J, with 13 bases between the two ends. The CDR3 sequence is 13 residues long. CDR1 SGHTA and CDR2 FQGTGA come from the germline V gene. Written as DNA, the CDR3 is TGTGCCAGCAGCACCGACTACGGGCACGAGCAGTACTTC. Protein sequence: CASSTDYGHEQYF.

This clone came up once. The chain combines TRBV7-8 with TRBJ2-6, with a tentative D call TRBD1 (6 bases). The germline gives CDR1 SGHVS, CDR2 FQNEAQ. The CDR3 runs to 15 residues. Trimming removed 2 bases at V and 2 bases at J, with 7 bases between. DNA of the CDR3: TGTGCCAGCAGCTTAAAGGGGGCTGGGGCCAACGTCCTGACTTTC. This codes for CASSLKGAGANVLTF. Complete variable domain (other parts from reference TRBV7-8 and TRBJ2-6): GAGVSQSPRYKVAKRGQDVALRCDPISGHVSLFWYQQALGQGPEFLTYFQNEAQLDKSGLPSDRFFAERPEGSVSTLKIQRTQQEDSAVYLCASSLKGAGANVLTFGAGSRLTVL.

This rearrangement joins TRBV5-1 to TRBJ2-7, with D maybe TRBD1 (6 bases). Germline CDR1 is SGHRS and CDR2 is YFSETQ. The CDR3 totals 15 residues. The V end lost 2 bases, the J end lost 0 bases, and 12 bases lay between the germline ends. The chain's CDR3 is CASSFLQGSSYEQYF. The CDR3 DNA sequence: TGCGCCAGCAGCTTTTTACAGGGAAGCTCCTACGAGCAGTACTTC. Filled out from reference TRBV5-1 and TRBJ2-7, the complete variable domain reads KAGVTQTPRYLIKTRGQQVTLSCSPISGHRSVSWYQQTPGQGLQFLFEYFSETQRNKGNFPGRFSGRQFSNSRSEMNVSTLELGDSALYLCASSFLQGSSYEQYFGPGTRLTVT.

V is TRBV19 and J is TRBJ2-5, with 7 bases lining up with TRBD2. Germline V gene lookup returns CDR1 LNHDA and CDR2 SQIVND (reference sequence). Losses at the gene ends were 1 base for V and 0 bases for J; bases not matched to a gene: 8. This CDR3 region has 17 residues. The CDR3 loop is CASSIVGSGLYQETQYF. In DNA, the CDR3 is TGTGCCAGTAGTATAGTTGGTAGCGGGCTGTACCAAGAGACCCAGTACTTC.

The chain is built from TRBV27 and TRBJ1-2; D possibly corresponds to TRBD1 (5 bases). The V gene's germline CDR1 is MNHEY and CDR2 SMNVEV (reference sequence). The CDR3 has 13 residues. Trimming removed 5 bases from V and 7 bases from J, with 14 bases in between. CDR3 nucleotides: TGTGCCAGCAGTCCTCCGGGACGCTCTGGCTACACCTTC. Its protein product is CASSPPGRSGYTF.

The chain links TRBV5-1 to TRBJ2-3, with D maybe TRBD2 (6 bases). Germline CDR1 SGHRS, CDR2 YFSETQ. The CDR3 is 13 residues long. V lost 5 bases and J lost 5, with 12 bases in between. This chain's CDR3 is CASRPDGGDTQYF. CDR3 nucleotides: TGCGCCAGCAGGCCCGACGGGGGAGATACGCAGTATTTT.

This chain joins TRBV2 and TRBJ2-5, with 11 positions matching TRBD2. J lost 3 bases, V lost 2 bases, and 8 bases had no gene match. The CDR3 length is 17 residues. The germline gives CDR1 SNHLY, CDR2 FYNNEI. This chain's CDR3 is CASSERVAGGIKETQYF. Written as DNA, the CDR3 is TGTGCCAGCAGTGAAAGGGTAGCGGGAGGGATTAAAGAGACCCAGTACTTC. The whole variable domain, filled in from reference TRBV2 and TRBJ2-5, reads EPEVTQTPSHQVTQMGQEVILRCVPISNHLYFYWYRQILGQKVEFLVSFYNNEISEKSEIFDDQFSVERPDGSNFTLKIRSTKLEDSAMYFCASSERVAGGIKETQYFGPGTRLLVL.

The chain links TRBV7-6 to TRBJ2-7; 9 positions match TRBD1. This CDR3 is built from 15 residues. V dropped 5 bases and J dropped 1; count of bases not matched to a gene: 6. Germline lookup yields CDR1 SGHVS and CDR2 FNYEAQ. The CDR3 bases are TGTGCCAGCAGCCGACCGACAGGGGGGTCCTACGAGCAGTACTTC. Its translation is CASSRPTGGSYEQYF.

There are a few counts of this clone. The chain is built from TRBV18 and TRBJ1-1, with D maybe TRBD1 (5 bases). The germline CDR1 and CDR2 sequences are KGHSH and LQKENI. The V and J ends lost 1 base and 5 bases respectively, with 11 bases between them. The CDR3 runs 14 residues. CDR3 sequence reads: CASSPQGPGTEAFF. DNA of the CDR3: TGTGCCAGCTCACCACAGGGGCCGGGTACTGAAGCTTTCTTT.

This clone was seen more than once but under ten times. The rearrangement uses TRBV14 and TRBJ1-1; D gene unclear. With 6 bases removed from V and 8 bases from J, the gap between germline ends came to 16 bases. Germline values: CDR1 SGHDN, CDR2 FVKESK. The CDR3 covers 13 residues. The CDR3 region is CASSRTPRVEAFF. In DNA, the CDR3 is TGTGCCAGCAGTCGGACCCCCCGGGTCGAAGCTTTCTTT.

This chain joins TRBV5-1 and TRBJ1-5; D might be TRBD1 (5 bases). This CDR3 has 14 amino acids. Deletions cut 4 bases from V and 5 bases from J, with 13 bases between. In germline, CDR1 is SGHRS, CDR2 YFSETQ. CDR3 region: CASSKGTDDQPQHF. The CDR3 DNA follows: TGCGCCAGCAGCAAGGGGACCGATGATCAGCCCCAGCATTTT.

The chain is built from TRBV6-5 and TRBJ1-1, with D possibly being TRBD1 (5 bases). CDR1 and CDR2 (germline): MNHEY, SVGAGI. V was trimmed by 2 bases and J by 4 bases, leaving 14 bases between them. This CDR3 comprises 15 residues. The CDR3 loop reads CASSYQGPRGTEAFF. In DNA, the CDR3 is TGTGCCAGCAGTTACCAGGGCCCCAGAGGCACTGAAGCTTTCTTT.